Below, one T cell receptor (beta chain) is given with its context. The antigen remains unidentified. The data are from a study of T cell repertoires in cytomegalovirus infection. Study in general: It was the public TCR beta signatures that indicated both CMV infection and matching HLA type. Findings and caveats of the study: Dominating the ex vivo response were HLA-C-restricted CMV-specific TCR beta clonotypes.

This CDR3 is 14 amino acids long. From germline, CDR1 is SEHNR and CDR2 FQNEAQ (reference sequence). V lost 7 bases to trimming and J lost 6 bases, with 18 bases between them. TCRdb called the reads again in MiXCR, with one record for every CDR3 protein. The sample has under 200,000 distinct CDR3 sequences, 15% to 20% seen once; the top ten hold approximately 19%. Source material: CD8+ T cells from PBMCs. This rearrangement joins TRBV7-9 to TRBJ1-2; D uncertain. This sequence originates from a human donor in good health (CMV status not recorded). Some clones in this sample may be carry-over from other donors' samples. Here the CDR3 DNA reads TGTGCCAGCACCCTACGGCCGGCGATTGATGGCTACACCTTC. The encoded protein is CASTLRPAIDGYTF.